This TCR beta chain was sequenced in a study of T cell repertoires in aging, cancer and after chemotherapy. Notes on this clonotype: Its target is unknown. Mismatch with germline at one junction end may stem from a read error.

Rearranged V-D-J TRB sequences were amplified with a mixed TRB-A/B primer pool. TCRdb re-derived calls from the multiplex PCR reads in MiXCR, one entry per CDR3 protein. The data show roughly 8,200 distinct CDR3 sequences, with about 30% seen just once and around 10% held by the top ten. This CDR3 spans 13 amino acids. Germline V gene lookup returns CDR1 MNHNS and CDR2 SASEGT. Study observations and caveats: Rebound thymic output was suggested by rising median generation probability during chemotherapy in each cancer cohort.

The template was genomic DNA from peripheral blood, not RNA. The gene calls are TRBV6-1 and TRBJ2-7; D may be TRBD1 (6 bases). The source of this sequence is a human donor in good health. The sample taken for sequencing was blood. The CDR3 reads CASGPTGMNELYF. In nucleotides, the CDR3 is TGTGCCAGCGGCCCGACAGGCATGAACGAGCTGTACTTC.